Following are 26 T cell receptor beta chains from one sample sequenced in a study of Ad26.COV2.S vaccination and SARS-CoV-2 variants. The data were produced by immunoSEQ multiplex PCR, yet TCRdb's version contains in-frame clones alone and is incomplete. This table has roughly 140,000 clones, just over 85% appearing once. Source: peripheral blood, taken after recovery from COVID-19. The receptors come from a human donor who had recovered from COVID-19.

The CDR3 DNA follows: TGTGCCAGCAGCCCTGGGAGGGAGAACTATGGCTACACCTTC. It specifies CASSPGRENYGYTF. The V call is TRBV7-2, the J call TRBJ1-2, with D hard to call. The CDR3 has 14 residues. The germline CDR1 and CDR2 sequences are SGHTA and FQGNSA. V lost 5 bases, J lost 2 bases, and 12 bases lay in between.

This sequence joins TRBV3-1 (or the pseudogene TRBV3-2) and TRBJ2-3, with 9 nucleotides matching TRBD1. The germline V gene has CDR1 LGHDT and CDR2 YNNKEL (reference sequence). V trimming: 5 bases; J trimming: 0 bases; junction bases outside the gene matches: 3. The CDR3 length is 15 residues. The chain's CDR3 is CASSFGQGSTDTQYF. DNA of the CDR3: TGTGCCAGCAGCTTCGGACAGGGGAGCACAGATACGCAGTATTTT.

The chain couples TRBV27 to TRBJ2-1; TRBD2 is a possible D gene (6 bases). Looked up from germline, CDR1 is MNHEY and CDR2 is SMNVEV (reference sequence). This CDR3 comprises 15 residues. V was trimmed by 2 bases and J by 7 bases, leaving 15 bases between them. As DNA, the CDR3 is TGTGCCAGCAGTTTACTCAAACTCGGGGGAAATGAGCAGTTCTTC. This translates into CASSLLKLGGNEQFF.

CDR3 bases: TGTGCCTGGAGTTTACCAGGGTTAATGAACACTGAAGCTTTCTTT. It encodes CAWSLPGLMNTEAFF. The gene calls are TRBV30 and TRBJ1-1; possibly TRBD1 for D (5 bases). The CDR3 runs 15 residues. Germline CDR1 is GTSNPN and CDR2 is SVGIG (reference sequence). With 2 bases removed from V and 0 bases from J, the gap between germline ends came to 13 bases.

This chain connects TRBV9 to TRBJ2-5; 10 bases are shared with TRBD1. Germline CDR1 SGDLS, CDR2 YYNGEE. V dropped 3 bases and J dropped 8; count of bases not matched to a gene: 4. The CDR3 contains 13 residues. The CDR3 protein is CASSEGQGITQYF. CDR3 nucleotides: TGTGCCAGCAGCGAGGGACAGGGGATCACCCAGTACTTC. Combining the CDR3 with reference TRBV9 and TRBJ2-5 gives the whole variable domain DSGVTQTPKHLITATGQRVTLRCSPRSGDLSVYWYQQSLDQGLQFLIQYYNGEERAKGNILERFSAQQFPDLHSELNLSSLELGDSALYFCASSEGQGITQYFGPGTRLLVL.

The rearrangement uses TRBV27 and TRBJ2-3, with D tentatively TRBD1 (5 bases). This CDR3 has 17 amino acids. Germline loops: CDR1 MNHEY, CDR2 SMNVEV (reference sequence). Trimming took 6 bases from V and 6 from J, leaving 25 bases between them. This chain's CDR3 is CASSSTDVGFGYDTQYF. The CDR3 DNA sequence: TGTGCCAGCAGCTCGACAGATGTGGGGTTTGGCTACGATACGCAGTATTTT.

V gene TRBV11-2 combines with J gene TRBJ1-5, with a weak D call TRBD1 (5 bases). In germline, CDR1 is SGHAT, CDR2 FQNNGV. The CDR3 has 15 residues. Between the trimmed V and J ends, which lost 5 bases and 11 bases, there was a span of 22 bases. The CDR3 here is CASSPRGWPRGAQHF. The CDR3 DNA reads TGTGCCAGCAGCCCCCGGGGTTGGCCTCGAGGGGCCCAGCATTTT.

CDR3 loop: CASSQGGGVDTQYF. CDR3 nucleotides: TGCGCCAGCAGCCAAGGTGGGGGGGTAGATACGCAGTATTTT. The chain recombines TRBV4-1 with TRBJ2-3; 7 nucleotides line up with TRBD2. Germline V CDR1 and CDR2: MGHRA, YSYEKL. CDR3 size: 14 residues. V dropped 1 base and J dropped 5; count of bases not matched to a gene: 3.

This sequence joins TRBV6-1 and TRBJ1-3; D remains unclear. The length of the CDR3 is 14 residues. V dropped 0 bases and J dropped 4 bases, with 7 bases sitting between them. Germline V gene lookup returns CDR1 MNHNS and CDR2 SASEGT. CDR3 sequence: CASSEAGSGNTIYF. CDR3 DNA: TGTGCCAGCAGTGAAGCTGGGTCGGGAAACACCATATATTTT.

CDR3 loop: CASSLIQLNSPLHF. CDR3 DNA: TGTGCCAGCAGCTTAATCCAGTTGAATTCACCCCTCCACTTT. The gene calls are TRBV7-2 and TRBJ1-6; no firm D call. From germline, CDR1 is SGHTA and CDR2 FQGNSA. The CDR3 has 14 amino acids. The V end lost 2 bases, the J end lost 7 bases, and 9 bases lay between the germline ends. Full variable domain (remainder filled in from reference TRBV7-2 and TRBJ1-6): GAGVSQSPSNKVTEKGKDVELRCDPISGHTALYWYRQSLGQGLEFLIYFQGNSAPDKSGLPSDRFSAERTGGSVSTLTIQRTQQEDSAVYLCASSLIQLNSPLHFGNGTRLTVT.

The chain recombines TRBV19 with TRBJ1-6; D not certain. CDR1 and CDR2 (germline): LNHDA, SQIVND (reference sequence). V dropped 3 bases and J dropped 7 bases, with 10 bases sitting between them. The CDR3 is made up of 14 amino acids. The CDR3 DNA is TGTGCCAGTAGTATCCTACGGTTGAATTCACCCCTCCACTTT. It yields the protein CASSILRLNSPLHF.

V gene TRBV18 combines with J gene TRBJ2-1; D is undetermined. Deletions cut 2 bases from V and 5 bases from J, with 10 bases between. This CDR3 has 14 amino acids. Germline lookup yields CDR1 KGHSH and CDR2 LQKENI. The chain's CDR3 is CASSPGARHNEQFF. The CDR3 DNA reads TGTGCCAGCTCACCAGGCGCCAGGCACAATGAGCAGTTCTTC.

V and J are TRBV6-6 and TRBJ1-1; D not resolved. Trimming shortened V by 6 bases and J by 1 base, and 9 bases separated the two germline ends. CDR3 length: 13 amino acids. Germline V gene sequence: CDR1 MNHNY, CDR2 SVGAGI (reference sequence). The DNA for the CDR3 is TGTGCCAGCAGGGCCTCAAGGAACACTGAAGCTTTCTTT. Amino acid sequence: CASRASRNTEAFF.

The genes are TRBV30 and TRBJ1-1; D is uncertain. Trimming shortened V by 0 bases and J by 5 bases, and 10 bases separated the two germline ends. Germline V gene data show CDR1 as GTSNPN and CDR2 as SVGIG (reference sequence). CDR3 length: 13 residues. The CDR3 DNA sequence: TGTGCCTGGAGTGTATCTGCGGGGACTGAAGCTTTCTTT. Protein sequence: CAWSVSAGTEAFF.

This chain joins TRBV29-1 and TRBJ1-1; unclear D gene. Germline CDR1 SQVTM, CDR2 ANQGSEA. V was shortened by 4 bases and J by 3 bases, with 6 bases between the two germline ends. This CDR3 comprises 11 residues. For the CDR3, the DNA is TGCAGCGTTGCATGGGACACTGAAGCTTTCTTT. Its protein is CSVAWDTEAFF.

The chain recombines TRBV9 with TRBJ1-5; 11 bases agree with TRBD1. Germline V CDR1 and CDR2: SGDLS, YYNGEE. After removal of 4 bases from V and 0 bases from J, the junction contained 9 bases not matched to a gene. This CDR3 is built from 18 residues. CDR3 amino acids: CASSPGQGAAYSNQPQHF. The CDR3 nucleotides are TGTGCCAGCAGCCCAGGACAGGGGGCAGCCTATAGCAATCAGCCCCAGCATTTT.

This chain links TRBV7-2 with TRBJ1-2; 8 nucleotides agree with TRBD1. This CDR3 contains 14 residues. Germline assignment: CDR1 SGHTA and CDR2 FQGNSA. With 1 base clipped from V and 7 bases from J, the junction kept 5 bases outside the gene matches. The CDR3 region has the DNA TGTGCCAGCAGCTTAGGGGTACAGGGGGGTGGCTACACCTTC. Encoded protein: CASSLGVQGGGYTF.

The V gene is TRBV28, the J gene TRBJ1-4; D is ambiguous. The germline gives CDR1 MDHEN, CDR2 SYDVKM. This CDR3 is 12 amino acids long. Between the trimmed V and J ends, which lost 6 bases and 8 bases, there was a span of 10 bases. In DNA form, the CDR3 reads TGTGCCAGCAGAGTAAGGAGGGAAAAACTGTTTTTT. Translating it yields CASRVRREKLFF.

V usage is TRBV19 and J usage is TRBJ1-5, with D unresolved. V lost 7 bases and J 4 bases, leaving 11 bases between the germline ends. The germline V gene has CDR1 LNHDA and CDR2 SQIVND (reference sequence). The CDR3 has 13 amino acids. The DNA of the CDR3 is TGTGCCAGTAACCAGGACGGGAATCAGCCCCAGCATTTT. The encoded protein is CASNQDGNQPQHF.

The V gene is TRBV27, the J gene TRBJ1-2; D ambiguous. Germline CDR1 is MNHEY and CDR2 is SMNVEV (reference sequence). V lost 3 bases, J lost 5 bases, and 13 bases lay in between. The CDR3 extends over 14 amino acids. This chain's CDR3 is CASSFRIDEYGYTF. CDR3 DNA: TGTGCCAGCAGTTTCCGGATCGATGAATATGGCTACACCTTC.

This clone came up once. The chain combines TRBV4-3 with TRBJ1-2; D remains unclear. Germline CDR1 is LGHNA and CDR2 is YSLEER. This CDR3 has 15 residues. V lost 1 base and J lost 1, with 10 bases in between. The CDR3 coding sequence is TGCGCCAGCAGCCAAGGAACGGAGGTTAACTATGGCTACACCTTC. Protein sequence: CASSQGTEVNYGYTF.

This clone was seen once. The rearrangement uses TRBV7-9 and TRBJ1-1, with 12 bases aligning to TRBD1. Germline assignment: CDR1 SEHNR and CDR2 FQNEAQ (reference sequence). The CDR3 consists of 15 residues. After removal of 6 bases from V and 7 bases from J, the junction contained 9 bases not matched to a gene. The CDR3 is CASRGPGQGAREAFF. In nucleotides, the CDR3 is TGTGCCAGCAGGGGGCCGGGACAGGGGGCACGTGAAGCTTTCTTT.

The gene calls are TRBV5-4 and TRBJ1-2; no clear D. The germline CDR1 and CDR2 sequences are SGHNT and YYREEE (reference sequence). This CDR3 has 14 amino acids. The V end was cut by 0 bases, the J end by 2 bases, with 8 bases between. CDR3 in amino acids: CASSLAVENYGYTF. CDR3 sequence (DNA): TGTGCCAGCAGCTTGGCTGTGGAGAACTATGGCTACACCTTC.

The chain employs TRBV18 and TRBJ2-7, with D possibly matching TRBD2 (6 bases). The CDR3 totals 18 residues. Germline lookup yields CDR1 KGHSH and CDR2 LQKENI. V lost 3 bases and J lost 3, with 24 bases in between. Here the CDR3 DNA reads TGTGCCAGCTCACCCCTGCGCGGGACCCCCTCAACCGGCTACGAGCAGTACTTC. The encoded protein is CASSPLRGTPSTGYEQYF.

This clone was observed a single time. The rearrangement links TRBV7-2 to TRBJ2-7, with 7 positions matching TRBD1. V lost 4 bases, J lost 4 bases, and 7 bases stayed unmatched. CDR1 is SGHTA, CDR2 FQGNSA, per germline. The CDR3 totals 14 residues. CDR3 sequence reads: CASSSAQQGYEQYF. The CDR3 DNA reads TGTGCCAGCAGCTCCGCCCAACAGGGGTACGAGCAGTACTTC.

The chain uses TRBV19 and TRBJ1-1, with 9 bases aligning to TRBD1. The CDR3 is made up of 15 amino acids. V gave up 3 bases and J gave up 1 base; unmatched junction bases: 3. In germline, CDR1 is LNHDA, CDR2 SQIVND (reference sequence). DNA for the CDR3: TGTGCCAGTAGTATTACAGGGGGCCCGAACACTGAAGCTTTCTTT. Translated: CASSITGGPNTEAFF.